The rows below give T cell receptor beta chains drawn from one sample of a study of cytomegalovirus exposure and HLA in healthy donors. The table came from immunoSEQ multiplex PCR; TCRdb's copy has only in-frame clones and leaves some out. The sample shows 130,000 or so clones, about 79% of them seen only once. Sample: PBMCs. These receptor sequences come from a female donor in good health and CMV-seropositive. Both conserved end residues are part of each CDR3. The D gene is left open where the match is weak. The listing skips clone size in some rows; elsewhere it reads once, few, many or a size class.

cdr3_length | d_call | j_call | v_call | clone_size | cdr3_aa
10 | . | TRBJ2-3 | TRBV7-9 | . | CASSQNTQYF
16 | . | TRBJ1-1 | TRBV6-6 | . | CASSYGLGTMNTEAFF
15 | TRBD1 | TRBJ1-4 | TRBV11-3 | . | CASRPPGTGPEKLFF
16 | TRBD1 | TRBJ1-5 | TRBV30 | . | CAWSENDRVRNQPQHF
15 | . | TRBJ2-2 | TRBV5-4 | once | CASSLGRAQTGELFF
13 | . | TRBJ1-1 | TRBV9 | . | CASSFGLNTEAFF
14 | TRBD1 | TRBJ2-5 | TRBV7-9 | . | CASSPGTGRETQYF
16 | . | TRBJ2-2 | TRBV5-1 | . | CASSSGDGSWTGELFF
14 | TRBD2 | TRBJ2-7 | TRBV7-2 | few | CASSPSGRAYEQYF
13 | . | TRBJ1-2 | TRBV2 | few | CASSEPGNYGYTF
14 | TRBD2 | TRBJ2-7 | TRBV5-1 | . | CASSRGSGVYEQYF
11 | . | TRBJ1-4 | TRBV30 | few | CAWELNEKLFF
14 | TRBD2 | . | TRBV2 | . | CASKLAGGSYEQYF
15 | TRBD2 | TRBJ2-3 | TRBV6-1 | . | CASTTGLGWTDTQYF
14 | . | TRBJ1-5 | TRBV19 | . | CATPEEAKGKPQHF
12 | . | TRBJ1-2 | TRBV18 | . | CASSPDTYGYTF
16 | . | TRBJ1-3 | TRBV25-1 | . | CASSEFTGTSGNTIYF
18 | TRBD1 | TRBJ2-2 | TRBV15 | . | CATSRDGGRGHNTGELFF